This TCR beta chain was identified in a study of cytomegalovirus exposure and HLA in healthy donors (TCRdb year 2017). General notes on the study: In an earlier analysis of around 540 of the donors, 276 Gb of sequence data and about 110 million unique TCR beta sequences from 180 million or so T cells were reported. The number of typed donors differed by locus: roughly 629-640 for A, B, C, DRB1 and DQB1; approximately 530 for DQA1; 606 for DPA1; and approximately 450 for DPB1. Among the roughly 400 genotyped donors, approximately 82% belonged to the genetic ancestry cluster associated with self-reported Caucasian donors. To predict cytomegalovirus infection status, the study brought together high-throughput TCR immunosequencing, statistical association of individual TCRs with disease status, and machine learning. Donor age, sex, ethnicity and CMV serostatus were collected together with the repertoire data. Because of strong linkage in the cohort, roughly five DR-DQ haplotypes were treated as single units for association and clustering. A later analysis re-analyzed previously published TCR beta repertoires from about 730 donors and added high-resolution HLA genotyping to study TCR occurrence patterns. In the later analysis, no new phenotypic data were used to find candidate immune exposures; instead, reliance was placed on TCR beta sequences and their occurrence across donors. All discovery cohort repertoires had been generated on a single sequencing platform. Roughly 300 gigabases of sequencing data and 70 million to 85 million unique TCR sequences were included in an early release covering about 600 HLA-typed donors. In addition to the first cohort of 666 subjects, a separate validation cohort of 120 different subjects was used. HLA typing included class I and class II loci at four-digit resolution. In an earlier analysis of a few hundred of the donors, high-throughput TCR beta sequencing was used to judge whether each TCR beta V gene segment behaved as functional or pseudogenic. A later genetic analysis used genome-wide SNP genotypes for 398 of the 666 donors, treating that subset as a discovery cohort. The study used immunosequencing to profile the T cell repertoires of some 600 subjects and linked those repertoires to cytomegalovirus serostatus. The aim of the study was to test whether cataloging public T cell receptors could identify signatures of past pathogen exposure. Among almost 400 genotyped donors of the cohort, an average of roughly 240,000 unique TCR beta nucleotide sequences were sequenced per donor, around 18% of them non-productive. Overall study results and their limits: An earlier analysis of some 560 of the donors showed that most TCR beta V segments appeared in productive rearrangements either about 90% or about 30% of the time, which broadly matched IMGT annotations. The classifier was reported to diagnose cytomegalovirus status with high specificity and sensitivity in both the original and validation cohorts. A further reported finding was that TCR beta sequences accurately predicted the HLA-A and HLA-B alleles for most subjects in the first cohort. Most TCR sequences were seen in very few donors, while some public TCRs were found in many individuals. Linkage disequilibrium might explain the correlated functional status among segregating V segments, but an unknown experimental factor could not be ruled out. According to a later genetic analysis, donors in an Asian-associated ancestry cluster had fewer N-insertions in productive TCRs than the roughly 670-donor mean. A later analysis reported that several top co-occurrence clusters appeared linked to parvovirus B19, influenza, CMV and Epstein-Barr virus. The cohort was sequenced for TCR beta chains only, and without alpha or paired-chain data the features that could be detected were limited. In the study, roughly 160 TCR beta chains were listed as associated with cytomegalovirus. The authors suggested that the approach could potentially be extended to other disease states and immunological phenotypes. A cluster of highly shared sequence variants was judged likely to represent a technical artifact of the sequencing pipeline. In a later genetic analysis, a missense DCLRE1C variant was associated with V-gene and J-gene trimming of TCR beta chains, and the association was replicated in an independent cohort. Specific HLA alleles were associated with 15,000 to 20,000 TCR beta sequences at a false discovery rate of 0.05 in a later analysis. According to a later analysis, most CMV-associated TCR beta chains appeared to be HLA-restricted, and the HLA associations seemed to be driven largely by CMV exposure. In a later analysis, HLA-associated TCR beta chains showed more clonal expansion and lower generation probabilities than non-associated chains that were equally common. According to a later analysis, TCR association rates differed among HLA loci, with DRB1 alleles showing the most associated TCRs and HLA-C alleles showing the fewest. The only immune exposure information available for the cohort was CMV serostatus. About 15 rarely observed V segments, including chromosome 9 orphons, were excluded from the earlier analysis of several hundred of the donors because counts were too low. Roughly uniform sequencing depth across donors was assumed in presence/absence analyses, although this assumption may not hold. Some IMGT-functional V segments, including TRBV6-2 and TRBV6-3, could not be distinguished by the 87-base-pair reads and were therefore excluded. In vitro tests confirmed that a few of the cytomegalovirus-associated TCR beta chains recognize cytomegalovirus antigens. Because HLA typing was missing for some donors at each locus, association tests included only the typed subset. When HLA alleles, especially DR and DQ, strongly co-occurred, TCR associations were difficult to assign to individual alleles.

Libraries came from the immunoSEQ multiplex PCR assay. A mixture of 60 forward primers for TCR Vbeta segments and 13 reverse primers for TCR Jbeta segments was used in the multiplex PCR. The CDR3 region of rearranged TCR beta genes was amplified from genomic DNA with a multiplex PCR assay. Amplified TCR beta libraries were sequenced as 87-base-pair reads on the Illumina HiSeq System. On the authors' methods: A later analysis counted tens of millions of unique TCR beta chains across the 690 or so repertoires, and roughly 10 million of these chains were shared by at least two donors. To remove PCR and sequencing errors, raw reads were error-corrected and collapsed into unique sequences using a nearest-neighbor algorithm that merged closely related sequences. Alignment of CDR3 sequences to IMGT reference sequences was used to assign V, D and J gene segments. For a sequence to be retained, at least a six-nucleotide match to both a V gene segment and a J gene segment was required. Rearrangements were classified as productive when the CDR3 lacked stop codons and remained in frame with V and J, and all other rearrangements were classified as non-productive. CDR3 was defined according to IMGT convention as the region running from the second conserved V-encoded cysteine to the conserved J-encoded phenylalanine. The earlier analysis of 500 to 650 of the donors excluded any sequence lacking an unambiguous match to a single V gene segment. An earlier analysis of approximately 590 of the donors called V segments functional above 56.7% productive rearrangements and segregating when the between-donor standard deviation exceeded 5%. To diagnose cytomegalovirus status from the catalog of TCR beta chain sequences, a statistical classification framework was built. In a later analysis, V and J genes were assigned by comparing TCR nucleotide sequences against IMGT/GENE-DB human TR gene sequences. The TCRdist pipeline was used in a later analysis to assign CDR3 sequences and most-parsimonious VDJ recombination scenarios. A later analysis defined each TCR beta chain by its CDR3 amino acid sequence plus V-gene family, and excluded reads lacking a unique V-gene family. In a later analysis, some 600 highly shared, low-generation-probability nucleotide sequences were removed to address suspected cross-contamination and a sequencing artifact. In a later analysis, a clonal expansion index for each public chain was calculated from normalized within-repertoire ranks of inferred template counts. Generation probabilities in a later analysis came from a VDJ recombination model fitted to out-of-frame rearrangements, and those results were checked against IGoR. In a later analysis, TCR-TCR, TCR-HLA and TCR-CMV co-occurrence was scored with hypergeometric tests, and a repertoire-size bias correction was applied to TCR pairs. To estimate false discovery rates, a later analysis permuted the HLA or CMV assignments 20 times. In a later analysis, co-occurring TCRs were grouped using DBSCAN, and TCRdist sequence similarity was added for clustering within HLA-allele-positive subsets. For co-occurrence clustering, repertoires with fewer than 30,000 or more than 120,000 public chains were excluded, along with a handful of repertoires with anomalous nucleotide sharing. The source is immuneACCESS, and TCRdb retained only in-frame sequences with V and J called. Part of the clones is not carried over; for the studies checked, unresolved V genes explain less than half of this, and the remainder is unexplained. That table is the source of V, J and clone size, and D and trimming were worked out from the DNA. This sample's records show 95,000 to 110,000 clones. Less than 4.5% of the sample rests with the top ten.

The cohort consisted of fewer than 700 healthy bone marrow donors. All cohort members were sampled while nominally healthy, although unrecorded immune exposures were likely present. The donor was CMV seronegative and belonged to the group of around 400 seronegative cohort members. A peripheral blood sample was provided by each donor, and peripheral blood mononuclear cells were used for TCR beta sequencing. Genomic DNA extraction from the blood cell samples was performed with the Qiagen DNeasy Blood Extraction Kit. Points on this clone: Its antigen has not been determined.

V is shortened by 4 bases, J by 2 bases, and the region joining them spans 19 bases. The CDR3 starts with the cysteine, ends with the phenylalanine, and has 17 residues. Here the CDR3 DNA is all that survives: 51 bases in frame from base 1. Taken from the germline V gene (reference sequence), the CDR1 and CDR2 loops are SGHNT and YYREEE. The sequence derives from a man in his forties or fifties in good health and CMV-seronegative. The chain is assembled from TRBV5-4 and TRBJ1-3, with the D gene too uncertain to name. Sequencing was performed on PBMCs. The CDR3 region: CASSPGTRGATGNTIYF. The nucleotide sequence is given as TGTGCCAGCAGCCCTGGTACACGAGGAGCTACTGGAAACACCATATATTTT.